The 27 T cell receptor beta chains given below trace back to one sample, sequenced in a study of T-cell memory formation after mild COVID-19. From the 5' RACE reads, TCRdb called clonotypes with MiXCR, one entry per CDR3 protein. The data contain hundreds of thousands of distinct CDR3 sequences, roughly an eighth of them singletons. Sequencing input: PBMCs or a T cell subset sorted from them (not recorded which). The source is a man aged 18 to 30 who had mild COVID-19 (a few samples of this study predate the infection). Cell type and time point are not known.

This clonotype was recorded a few times. V gene TRBV7-2 combines with J gene TRBJ1-5, with 9 bases identical to TRBD1. V shed 4 bases, J shed 4 bases, and the junction held 5 bases outside the gene matches. Germline CDR1 is SGHTA and CDR2 is FQGNSA. The CDR3 extends over 15 amino acids. Written as DNA, the CDR3 is TGTGCCAGCAGCTCACGGACAGGGGTAAATCAGCCCCAGCATTTT. Translation: CASSSRTGVNQPQHF.

This clonotype came up a few times. The rearrangement links TRBV5-6 to TRBJ1-3; D remains unclear. This CDR3 region has 14 residues. V was trimmed by 8 bases and J by 0 bases, leaving 12 bases between them. The germline CDR1 and CDR2 sequences are SGHDT and YYEEEE. The CDR3 region has the DNA TGTGCCAGTCGGGAAGTGGGCTCTGGAAACACCATATATTTT. As protein: CASREVGSGNTIYF. Variable domain in full (rest from reference TRBV5-6 and TRBJ1-3): DAGVTQSPTHLIKTRGQQVTLRCSPKSGHDTVSWYQQALGQGPQFIFQYYEEEERQRGNFPDRFSGHQFPNYSSELNVNALLLGDSALYLCASREVGSGNTIYFGEGSWLTVV.

The chain combines TRBV3-1 with TRBJ2-5, with D maybe TRBD2 (6 bases). The germline CDR1 and CDR2 sequences are LGHDT and YNNKEL (reference sequence). V shed 4 bases and J shed 2 bases, with 8 bases lying between them. The CDR3 sequence is 13 residues long. This chain's CDR3 is CASSRGDQETQYF. The CDR3 DNA reads TGTGCCAGCAGCCGGGGGGATCAAGAGACCCAGTACTTC.

There are a few counts of this clonotype. V usage is TRBV11-2 and J usage is TRBJ1-6; weak D call: TRBD1 (5 bases). V lost 4 bases to trimming and J lost 0 bases, with 16 bases between them. Germline CDR1 and CDR2: SGHAT and FQNNGV. CDR3 length: 18 amino acids. This CDR3 is CASSSWGGESSYNSPLHF. The CDR3 bases are TGTGCCAGCAGCTCCTGGGGCGGGGAGAGCTCCTATAATTCACCCCTCCACTTT.

This clonotype was counted only a few times. The V call is TRBV7-2, the J call TRBJ1-3, with a possible D match to TRBD1 (5 bases). This CDR3 contains 16 residues. Germline V CDR1 and CDR2: SGHTA, FQGNSA. The germline V and J ends were trimmed by 5 bases and 3 bases, with 17 bases remaining between them. The CDR3 sequence is CASSPNQGRFGNTIYF. CDR3 DNA: TGTGCCAGCAGCCCCAATCAGGGAAGATTTGGAAACACCATATATTTT.

The chain combines TRBV6-2 or TRBV6-3 with TRBJ1-5; 7 bases line up with TRBD1. Trimming took 4 bases from V and 4 from J; bases not matched to a gene: 4. Germline V gives CDR1 MNHEY, CDR2 SVGEGT. This CDR3 region has 14 residues. The chain's CDR3 is CASSWPGGNQPQHF. As DNA, the CDR3 is TGTGCCAGCAGTTGGCCAGGGGGAAATCAGCCCCAGCATTTT.

The genes are TRBV6-9 and TRBJ2-5, with 8 bases that match TRBD2. Germline trimming cut 4 bases from V and 4 bases from J; bases unmatched to any gene: 11. The CDR3 totals 16 residues. The germline V gene has CDR1 MNHGY and CDR2 SVAAGI. CDR3 residues: CASSSRRSGRIETQYF. CDR3 DNA sequence: TGTGCCAGCAGTTCCCGGCGGAGCGGGAGAATAGAGACCCAGTACTTC.

This chain connects TRBV12-5 to TRBJ1-1; 7 bases are a match to TRBD1. The germline V gene encodes CDR1 LGHNT and CDR2 FRNRAP. V shed 7 bases, J shed 2 bases, and the junction held 4 bases outside the gene matches. This CDR3 spans 13 amino acids. The CDR3 DNA reads TGTGCTAGTGTCAACAGGGGAAACACTGAAGCTTTCTTT. Translated, it gives CASVNRGNTEAFF. Filled out from reference TRBV12-5 and TRBJ1-1, the complete variable domain reads DARVTQTPRHKVTEMGQEVTMRCQPILGHNTVFWYRQTMMQGLELLAYFRNRAPLDDSGMPKDRFSAEMPDATLATLKIQPSEPRDSAVYFCASVNRGNTEAFFGQGTRLTVV.

CDR3 sequence (DNA): TGTGCCAGCAGTCCTAGTCCGAGGGATTATAGCAATCAGCCCCAGCATTTT. Translating gives CASSPSPRDYSNQPQHF. The chain couples TRBV6-2 or TRBV6-3 to TRBJ1-5; D remains ambiguous. CDR1 MNHEY and CDR2 SVGEGT come from the germline V gene. V lost 5 bases to trimming and J lost 0 bases, with 17 bases between them. The CDR3 contains 17 residues.

V usage is TRBV28 and J usage is TRBJ2-6; D remains unclear. V shed 3 bases and J shed 0 bases, with 9 bases lying between them. CDR3 length: 16 amino acids. Per germline, CDR1 MDHEN and CDR2 SYDVKM. The DNA of the CDR3 is TGTGCCAGCAGTTTTAGGCACCTCTCTGGGGCCAACGTCCTGACTTTC. It translates to CASSFRHLSGANVLTF.

The rearrangement joins TRBV4-1 to TRBJ2-1; 14 bases map to TRBD2. The CDR3 length is 15 residues. After removal of 4 bases from V and 7 bases from J, the junction contained 3 bases not matched to a gene. Germline V gene sequence: CDR1 MGHRA, CDR2 YSYEKL. The CDR3 here is CASSPGLAGENEQFF. CDR3 in DNA: TGCGCCAGCAGCCCGGGACTAGCGGGGGAGAATGAGCAGTTCTTC.

The chain combines TRBV28 with TRBJ1-5; D not certain. The CDR3 consists of 13 residues. Trimming removed 2 bases at V and 4 bases at J, with 6 bases between. Germline V gene lookup returns CDR1 MDHEN and CDR2 SYDVKM. The CDR3 protein is CASSLDYNQPQHF. The CDR3 nucleotides are TGTGCCAGCAGTTTAGATTATAATCAGCCCCAGCATTTT.

The rearrangement joins TRBV5-1 to TRBJ1-1, with D possibly being TRBD1 (5 bases). The V gene lost 4 bases and the J gene lost 4 bases, with 11 bases spanning the gap. The CDR3 totals 13 residues. CDR1 and CDR2 from the germline V gene are SGHRS and YFSETQ. The CDR3 nucleotides read TGCGCCAGCAGCGAGGATGGGGGCACTGAAGCTTTCTTT. Translation gives CASSEDGGTEAFF.

The chain links TRBV7-9 to TRBJ2-2, with TRBD2 matching 11 bases. With V trimmed by 4 bases and J by 0 bases, 13 bases remained unmatched. Germline assignment: CDR1 SEHNR and CDR2 FQNEAQ (reference sequence). The CDR3 covers 20 residues. DNA for the CDR3: TGTGCCAGCAGCTCTTATCGACTGACTAGCGGGGAAGCGAACACCGGGGAGCTGTTTTTT. Translation gives CASSSYRLTSGEANTGELFF.

This clonotype has a count of ten or more. The chain joins TRBV4-1 to TRBJ2-1, with TRBD2 matching over 9 bases. V lost 5 bases and J lost 4; bases outside the gene matches: 9. Germline values: CDR1 MGHRA, CDR2 YSYEKL. The CDR3 contains 16 residues. The CDR3, as DNA: TGCGCCAGCAGCTACCGTAGCGGGGGAGAGTACAATGAGCAGTTCTTC. This gives the protein CASSYRSGGEYNEQFF.

This chain uses TRBV30 with TRBJ1-5, with D possibly matching TRBD1 (5 bases). The CDR3 length is 12 residues. Germline V gives CDR1 GTSNPN, CDR2 SVGIG (reference sequence). The V end lost 6 bases, the J end lost 3 bases, and 9 bases lay between the germline ends. CDR3 nucleotide sequence: TGTGCCTGTACGACAGCCAATCAGCCCCAGCATTTT. It translates to CACTTANQPQHF.

This clonotype was recorded at least ten times. The rearrangement links TRBV12-3 or TRBV12-4 to TRBJ1-5; D is ambiguous. The length of the CDR3 is 13 residues. V lost 4 bases and J 6 bases, leaving 10 bases between the germline ends. The CDR3 DNA sequence: TGTGCCAGCAGTTCCAGGCGGATTCAGCCCCAGCATTTT. Residues: CASSSRRIQPQHF.

This clonotype was found many times. The chain carries TRBV5-1 and TRBJ2-5; 8 bases are a match to TRBD2. In germline, CDR1 is SGHRS, CDR2 YFSETQ. V lost 2 bases and J lost 5; bases outside the gene matches: 5. This CDR3 comprises 14 residues. CDR3 nucleotides: TGCGCCAGCAGCTTAGCGGGGGCCGGGGAGACCCAGTACTTC. Protein: CASSLAGAGETQYF.

The chain has TRBV29-1 and TRBJ2-2; no clear D. V gave up 3 bases and J gave up 3 bases, with 8 bases separating them. This CDR3 region has 13 residues. CDR1 SQVTM and CDR2 ANQGSEA come from the germline V gene. The CDR3 nucleotides read TGCAGCGTTGACAAACTCGACACCGGGGAGCTGTTTTTT. It specifies CSVDKLDTGELFF.

The chain links TRBV7-9 to TRBJ2-2; D possibly uses TRBD1 or TRBD2 (5 bases each). The CDR3 spans 17 residues. V dropped 5 bases and J dropped 0 bases, with 16 bases sitting between them. The germline V gene has CDR1 SEHNR and CDR2 FQNEAQ (reference sequence). The chain's CDR3 is CASSRYFGTPNTGELFF. The CDR3 coding sequence is TGTGCCAGCAGCCGATACTTCGGGACCCCGAACACCGGGGAGCTGTTTTTT.

In this sample, this clonotype turned up many times. The chain is built from TRBV20-1 and TRBJ2-5; the D is unclear. Trimming pared 0 bases from V and 2 bases from J, leaving 7 bases between. The germline V gene has CDR1 DFQATT and CDR2 SNEGSKA (reference sequence). The CDR3 extends over 13 amino acids. The CDR3 loop is CSARDWPQETQYF. DNA of the CDR3: TGCAGTGCTAGAGATTGGCCTCAAGAGACCCAGTACTTC.

V is TRBV10-3 and J is TRBJ1-1; D unclear. The CDR3 covers 13 residues. With 4 bases removed from V and 0 bases from J, the gap between germline ends came to 6 bases. Germline CDR1 and CDR2: ENHRY and SYGVKD. The CDR3 protein is CAISGTVNTEAFF. DNA of the CDR3: TGTGCCATCAGTGGGACGGTGAACACTGAAGCTTTCTTT.

In its sample, this clonotype was seen once. This rearrangement joins TRBV12-3 or TRBV12-4 to TRBJ1-2; 10 bases match TRBD1. CDR3 size: 13 residues. Trimming cost V 6 bases and J 8 bases; bases outside gene matches: 6. The CDR3 region is CASRPDRGLGYTF. The CDR3 DNA reads as TGTGCCAGCAGGCCAGACAGGGGGCTCGGCTACACCTTC.

The V gene is TRBV7-2, the J gene TRBJ2-7, with D possibly matching TRBD2 (6 bases). Trimming left V 4 bases short and J 0 bases short, with 10 bases between. Germline-derived CDR1 and CDR2 are SGHTA and FQGNSA. CDR3 length: 14 amino acids. The CDR3, as DNA: TGTGCCAGCAGCTACGCGGGGCCCTCCTACGAGCAGTACGTC. Translation: CASSYAGPSYEQYV.

The chain carries TRBV5-1 and TRBJ1-1, with 9 bases lining up with TRBD1. V shed 5 bases, J shed 1 base, and the junction held 15 bases outside the gene matches. Germline values: CDR1 SGHRS, CDR2 YFSETQ. The CDR3 contains 18 residues. The CDR3: CASSLRETGGRSNTEAFF. The CDR3 region has the DNA TGCGCCAGCAGTCTCCGAGAAACAGGGGGCCGCTCGAACACTGAAGCTTTCTTT.

The sample holds a few counts of this clonotype. This rearrangement joins TRBV28 to TRBJ1-2; D is undetermined. Looked up from germline, CDR1 is MDHEN and CDR2 is SYDVKM. This CDR3 is 14 amino acids long. Trimming cost V 6 bases and J 7 bases, with 18 bases left between them. The CDR3 loop reads CASSPRAPPGGYTF. The CDR3 DNA reads as TGTGCCAGCAGCCCGCGGGCCCCTCCGGGTGGCTACACCTTC.

This clonotype turned up a few times. The chain links TRBV7-9 to TRBJ2-2; no clear D gene. The CDR3 totals 13 residues. From germline, CDR1 is SEHNR and CDR2 FQNEAQ (reference sequence). V was clipped by 7 bases and J by 3 bases, with 9 bases between them. CDR3 DNA: TGTGCCAGCACGGTCGCATACACCGGGGAGCTGTTTTTT. Its translation: CASTVAYTGELFF.